This TCR beta chain was captured by sequencing in a study of blood T cell repertoires in COVID-19. Self-reported history from a screening survey and questionnaire set each donor's cohort. In Cohort 3, a recovered donor had either two negative PCRs, clearance, or symptom resolution. V lost 0 bases, J lost 3 bases, and 12 bases lay in between. Germline CDR1 reads SGHRS; CDR2 reads YFSETQ. CDR3 length: 15 amino acids. In the original workflow: Nucleated cell number was recorded as an estimate derived from reference gene primer amplification. Here immunoSEQ multiplex PCR was the method, and the copy in TCRdb shows in-frame clones only, minus some. Clonal size and the V and J genes are those of that table, whereas D and trimming came from the DNA. The table records 350,000 or so clones, about 90% of them present only once.

Sequenced input: PBMCs or T cells enriched from blood (not recorded which). The genes are TRBV5-1 and TRBJ1-1; the D is unclear. The TCR sequence derives from a woman in her thirties who had recovered from COVID-19. The CDR3 reads CASSLGAGMDTEAFF. The CDR3 region has the DNA TGCGCCAGCAGCTTGGGGGCGGGGATGGACACTGAAGCTTTCTTT.